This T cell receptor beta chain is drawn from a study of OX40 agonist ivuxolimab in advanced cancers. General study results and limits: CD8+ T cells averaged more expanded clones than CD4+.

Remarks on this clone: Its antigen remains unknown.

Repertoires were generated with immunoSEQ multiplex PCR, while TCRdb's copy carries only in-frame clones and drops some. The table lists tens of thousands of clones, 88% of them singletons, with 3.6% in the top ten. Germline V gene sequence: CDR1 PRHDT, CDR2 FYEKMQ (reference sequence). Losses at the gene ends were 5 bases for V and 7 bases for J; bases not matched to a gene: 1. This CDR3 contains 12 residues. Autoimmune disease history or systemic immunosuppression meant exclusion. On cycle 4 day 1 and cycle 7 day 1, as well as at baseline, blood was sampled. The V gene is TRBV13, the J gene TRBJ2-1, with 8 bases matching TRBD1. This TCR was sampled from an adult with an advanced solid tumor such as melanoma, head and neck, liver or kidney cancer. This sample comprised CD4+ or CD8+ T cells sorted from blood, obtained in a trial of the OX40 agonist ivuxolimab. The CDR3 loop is CASSRQGNEQFF. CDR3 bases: TGTGCCAGCAGCCGACAGGGGAATGAGCAGTTCTTC.